Following are 5 T cell receptor beta chains from one sample sequenced in a study of T-cell reconstitution after alpha-beta-depleted transplantation in children. The TCRbeta library incorporated unique molecular identifiers. MiXCR, applied by TCRdb to the PCR reads, yields one record per CDR3 protein. Altogether about 830,000 distinct CDR3 sequences are present, under 20% being singletons, with the ten largest covering about 5%. The input for sequencing was PBMCs, mostly from graft donor cells, taken 360 days after TCRalphabeta/CD19-depleted stem cell transplant. These receptors all come from a male patient aged 5 to 17 who had a stem cell transplant for acute lymphoblastic leukemia, so the T cells may come from the graft donor.

V is TRBV2 and J is TRBJ1-1, with D hard to call. The V gene lost 4 bases and the J gene lost 8 bases, with 11 bases spanning the gap. This CDR3 is 12 amino acids long. CDR1 is SNHLY, CDR2 FYNNEI, per germline. CDR3 bases: TGTGCCAGCAGTGCGGCCTTTGTGGAAGCTTTCTTT. Its protein is CASSAAFVEAFF.

The chain couples TRBV6-1 to TRBJ2-7; D is tentatively TRBD1 or TRBD2 (5 bases each). The CDR3 covers 16 residues. V was pared by 7 bases and J by 2 bases, with 21 bases between. The germline V gene encodes CDR1 MNHNS and CDR2 SASEGT. The CDR3 DNA follows: TGTGCCAGCAAGCGGTATGGTACAGGCGCACCCTACGAGCAGTACTTC. Protein sequence: CASKRYGTGAPYEQYF.

This clonotype appeared a few times. The chain couples TRBV7-3 to TRBJ2-2; TRBD2 might be the D (5 bases). V shed 2 bases and J shed 2 bases, with 15 bases lying between them. From germline, CDR1 is SGHTA and CDR2 FQGTGA. This CDR3 has 17 amino acids. CDR3 sequence: CASSLFGLIVNTGELFF. The CDR3 DNA is TGTGCCAGCAGCTTATTCGGACTCATCGTTAACACCGGGGAGCTGTTTTTT.

In its sample, this clonotype was seen a few times. The chain recombines TRBV5-6 with TRBJ2-5; 8 bases fit TRBD2. The germline V gene has CDR1 SGHDT and CDR2 YYEEEE. The CDR3 runs to 15 residues. V lost 1 base and J lost 3; bases outside the gene matches: 5. The DNA for the CDR3 is TGTGCCAGCAGCTTGTTGGGAGCGGGAGAAGAGACCCAGTACTTC. Its protein product is CASSLLGAGEETQYF.

The chain uses TRBV7-9 and TRBJ2-1; D tentatively fits TRBD1 or TRBD2 (5 bases each). CDR1 and CDR2 from the germline V gene are SEHNR and FQNEAQ (reference sequence). This CDR3 has 15 residues. V lost 4 bases, J lost 2 bases, and 12 bases lay in between. The CDR3 here is CASSSPGTTYNEQFF. The CDR3 DNA sequence: TGTGCCAGCAGCTCCCCCGGGACCACCTACAATGAGCAGTTCTTC. The full variable domain, in which reference TRBV7-9 and TRBJ2-1 provide the parts outside the CDR3, is DTGVSQNPRHKITKRGQNVTFRCDPISEHNRLYWYRQTLGQGPEFLTYFQNEAQLEKSRLLSDRFSAERPKGSFSTLEIQRTEQGDSAMYLCASSSPGTTYNEQFFGPGTRLTVL.